This T cell receptor beta chain was sequenced during a study of tumor-infiltrating lymphocytes in primary liver carcinoma. Study-wide results and limits: CD4+ and CD8+ repertoires could not be compared in these unsorted bulk samples.

Production of TCR beta cDNA used 500 ng total RNA together with a constant-region primer. Construction of TCR beta libraries relied on three successive nested multiplex PCR rounds employing slightly modified ARM-PCR. Forward primers for TRBV1-TRBV30 and a C-beta reverse primer served the first two PCR rounds, at roughly 10 cycles each. TCRdb recomputed calls from the multiplex PCR reads with MiXCR, one row per CDR3 protein. The sample includes just over 300,000 distinct CDR3 sequences, almost 60% of them seen just once. On this clonotype itself: Its specificity is not known. It may be a read error: a sequence one base away is much more abundant. Here the CDR3 omits its conserved ending phenylalanine or tryptophan, so a read error is the likely source.

They got blood RNA out of unsorted whole blood and also pulled out germline DNA. HBV chronically infected the treatment-naive patients. Around 4 milliliters of peripheral blood were drawn preoperatively. This CDR3 comprises 14 residues. The J segment lost 3 bases and the V segment lost 6 bases, leaving 9 bases of the junction unmatched. Germline CDR1 and CDR2: SQVTM and ANQGSEA. The chain joins TRBV29-1 to TRBJ2-7, with 9 bases aligning to TRBD1. Sequenced sample: peripheral blood. The clonotype was recovered from a woman aged 25-40 years with primary liver carcinoma and hepatitis B virus infection. CDR3 region: CSVQGGQGSYEQYL. CDR3 coding DNA: TGCAGCGTCCAAGGAGGACAGGGGAGCTACGAGCAGTACTTA.